This TCR beta chain was sequenced for a study of blood T cell repertoires in COVID-19. The V and J ends lost 1 base and 2 bases respectively, with 10 bases between them. This CDR3 has 15 residues. CDR1 is SEHNR and CDR2 is FQNEAQ in the germline V gene (reference sequence). TCRdb keeps only in-frame clones here, not all; method: immunoSEQ multiplex PCR. The sample carries some 100,000 clones, around 88% recorded once. J is TRBJ2-3 and V is TRBV7-9, with D perhaps TRBD2 (5 bases). Source material: peripheral blood. This receptor was taken from a man between 50 and 59 years old with COVID-19, enrolled during active disease. CDR3 protein: CASSLVSRDTDTQYF. The CDR3 nucleotides read TGTGCCAGCAGCTTAGTTTCGAGGGACACAGATACGCAGTATTTT.